The 5 T cell receptor beta chains reported below all come from one sample, sequenced in a study of shared clonotypes between healthy human individuals. This table comes from immunoSEQ multiplex PCR, and its TCRdb copy is limited to in-frame clones, with some not included. The sample records about 600,000 clones, 97% being singletons. The material sequenced was naive CD4+ T cells sorted from blood. Described subset: CD45RA+ positively selected. The receptors were sampled from a woman in her 30s in good health.

This chain joins TRBV15 and TRBJ2-1, with 9 bases identical to TRBD2. The ends lost 5 bases at V and 9 bases at J; junction bases unmatched: 14. This CDR3 region has 16 residues. The V gene's germline CDR1 is LNHNV and CDR2 YYDKDF (reference sequence). The CDR3 loop reads CATSAGIAGDFFEQFF. In DNA, the CDR3 is TGTGCCACCAGCGCCGGAATAGCGGGAGATTTTTTTGAGCAGTTCTTC.

In this sample, this clone turned up once. The rearrangement links TRBV27 to TRBJ2-2; TRBD1 is a possible D gene (5 bases). Trimming took off 3 bases at V and 7 bases at J, with 12 bases between the two ends. Germline CDR1 MNHEY, CDR2 SMNVEV (reference sequence). CDR3 length: 14 amino acids. CDR3 loop: CASSFGALDGELFF. The CDR3 coding sequence is TGTGCCAGCAGTTTTGGGGCGCTGGACGGGGAGCTGTTTTTT.

This chain joins TRBV11-2 and TRBJ1-2; possibly TRBD1 for D (5 bases). Germline CDR1 SGHAT, CDR2 FQNNGV. The CDR3 has 13 residues. Trimming removed 1 base from V and 8 bases from J, with 11 bases in between. In DNA, the CDR3 is TGTGCCAGCAGCTTAGTAGGAGGGGAAGGCTACACCTTC. Its translation: CASSLVGGEGYTF.

The rearrangement joins TRBV27 to TRBJ2-3; 7 positions agree with TRBD1. The germline gives CDR1 MNHEY, CDR2 SMNVEV (reference sequence). V dropped 6 bases and J dropped 0; count of bases not matched to a gene: 9. CDR3 length equals 16 residues. In nucleotides, the CDR3 is TGTGCCAGCAGCCTTACCGGGACAGTAAGCACAGATACGCAGTATTTT. Its translation: CASSLTGTVSTDTQYF.

The gene calls are TRBV27 and TRBJ2-6, with TRBD2 matching 8 bases. The CDR3 loop spans 16 amino acids. Germline V gene data show CDR1 as MNHEY and CDR2 as SMNVEV (reference sequence). V lost 4 bases to trimming and J lost 0 bases; unmatched junction nucleotides: 2. CDR3 coding DNA: TGTGCCAGCAGTTCTGGGACTAGCTCTGGGGCCAACGTCCTGACTTTC. This translates into CASSSGTSSGANVLTF.